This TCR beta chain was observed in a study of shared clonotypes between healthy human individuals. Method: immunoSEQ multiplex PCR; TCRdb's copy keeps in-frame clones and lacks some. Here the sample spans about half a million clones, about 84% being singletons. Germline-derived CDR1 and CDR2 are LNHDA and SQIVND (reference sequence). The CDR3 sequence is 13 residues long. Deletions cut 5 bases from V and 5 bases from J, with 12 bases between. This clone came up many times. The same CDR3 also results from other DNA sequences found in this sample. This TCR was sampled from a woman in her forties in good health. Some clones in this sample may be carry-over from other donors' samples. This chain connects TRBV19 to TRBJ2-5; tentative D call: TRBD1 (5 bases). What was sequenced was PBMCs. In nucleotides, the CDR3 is TGTGCCAGTAGTGTGGGGCAAGGGGAGACCCAGTACTTC. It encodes CASSVGQGETQYF.